The next 3 T cell receptor beta chains were all read from a single sample in a study of control samples from healthy donors and cancer patients. The repertoire was sequenced with immunoSEQ multiplex PCR; TCRdb's copy has only in-frame clones and lacks some. The sample has about 150,000 clones, about 94% seen once. Sample: blood. Every receptor here comes from a man aged 50 to 60 in good health.

This chain uses TRBV10-3 with TRBJ2-3; 16 positions agree with TRBD2. The CDR3 has 16 residues. Germline CDR1 ENHRY, CDR2 SYGVKD. Trimming cost V 7 bases and J 6 bases; bases outside gene matches: 7. The CDR3 sequence: CAITPGLAGGGDTQYF. CDR3 coding DNA: TGTGCCATCACCCCGGGACTAGCGGGAGGGGGTGATACGCAGTATTTT.

This clone has only a few counts. The chain's CDR3 is CASSIRRGLAGVSEQFF. The CDR3 DNA follows: TGTGCCAGTAGTATAAGACGGGGACTAGCGGGAGTTAGTGAGCAGTTCTTC. This sequence joins TRBV19 and TRBJ2-1; TRBD2 matches 14 bases. This CDR3 is built from 17 residues. Germline CDR1 reads LNHDA; CDR2 reads SQIVND (reference sequence). V was pared by 2 bases and J by 9 bases, with 9 bases of the junction left unmatched.

The rearrangement joins TRBV4-1 to TRBJ2-1; D possibly corresponds to TRBD1 (6 bases). This CDR3 spans 14 amino acids. Germline CDR1 reads MGHRA; CDR2 reads YSYEKL. V lost 2 bases and J lost 3, with 8 bases in between. The CDR3, as DNA: TGCGCCAGCAGCCAACCGACAGGCTACAATGAGCAGTTCTTC. Amino acids: CASSQPTGYNEQFF.